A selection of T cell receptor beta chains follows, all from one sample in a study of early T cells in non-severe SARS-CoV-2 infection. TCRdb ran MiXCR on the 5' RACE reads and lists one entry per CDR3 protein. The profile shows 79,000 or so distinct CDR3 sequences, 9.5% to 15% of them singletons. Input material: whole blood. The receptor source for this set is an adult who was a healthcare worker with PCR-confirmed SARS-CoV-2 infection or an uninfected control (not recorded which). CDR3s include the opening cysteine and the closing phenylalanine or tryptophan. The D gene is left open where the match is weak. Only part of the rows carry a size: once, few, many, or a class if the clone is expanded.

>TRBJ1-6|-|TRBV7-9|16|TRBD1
TGTGCCAGCAGCCCCCAGGGACAGGCAACCGATTCACCCATCCACTTT
CASSPQGQATDSPIHF
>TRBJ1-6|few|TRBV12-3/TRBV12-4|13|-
TGTGCCAGCAGAACAGGGAGGGATTCACCCCTCCACTTT
CASRTGRDSPLHF
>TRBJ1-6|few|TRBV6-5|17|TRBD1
TGTGCCAGCAGTCCCCCCGGACAGGGAAACTACGATTCACCCCTCCACTTT
CASSPPGQGNYDSPLHF
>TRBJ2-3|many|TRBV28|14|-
TGTGCCAGCACCCCCTCCAACGAACCAGATACGCAGTATTTT
CASTPSNEPDTQYF
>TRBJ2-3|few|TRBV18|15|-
TGTGCCAGCTCAGAGAGACTCCCCGACACGGATACGCAGTATTTT
CASSERLPDTDTQYF
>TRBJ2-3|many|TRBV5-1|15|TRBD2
TGCGCCAGCAGCTACCGCGGGAGGGGCACAGATACGCAGTATTTT
CASSYRGRGTDTQYF
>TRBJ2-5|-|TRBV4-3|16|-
TGCGCCAGCAGCCAAGATCGGCATAGCGTCCAAGAGACCCAGTACTTC
CASSQDRHSVQETQYF
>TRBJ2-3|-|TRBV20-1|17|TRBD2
TGCAGTGCTAGAGCCGGGACTAGCGGGGGCGGTTGGTATACGCAGTATTTT
CSARAGTSGGGWYTQYF
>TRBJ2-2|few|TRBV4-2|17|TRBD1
TGTGCCAGCAGCCAAGATCCACAGGGGGCATCCACCGGGGAGCTGTTTTTT
CASSQDPQGASTGELFF
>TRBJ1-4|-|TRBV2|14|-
TGTGCCAGCAGTCAGGTGGATCAATCCGAAAAACTGTTTTTT
CASSQVDQSEKLFF
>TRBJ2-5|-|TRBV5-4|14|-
TGTGCCAGCAGCTTGTACACAGCGCAAGAGACCCAGTACTTC
CASSLYTAQETQYF
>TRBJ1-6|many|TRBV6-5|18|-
TGTGCCAGCAGTTACTCGATCGGGTTAAGCTCCTATAATTCACCCCTCCACTTT
CASSYSIGLSSYNSPLHF
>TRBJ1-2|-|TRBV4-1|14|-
TGCGCCAGCAGCCAGACAGGTTTCCCCTATGGCTACACCTTC
CASSQTGFPYGYTF
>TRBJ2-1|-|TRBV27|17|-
TGTGCCAGCAGCAACCGGGACTCCGTATTGAGCTACAATGAGCAGTTCTTC
CASSNRDSVLSYNEQFF
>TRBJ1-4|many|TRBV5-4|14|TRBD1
TGTGCCAGCAGCCCGGACAGGGGACTTGAAAAACTGTTTTTT
CASSPDRGLEKLFF
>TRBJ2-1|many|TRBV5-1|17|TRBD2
TGCGCCAGCAGCCCGAGGACTAGCGGGAGGGAAGACAATGAGCAGTTCTTC
CASSPRTSGREDNEQFF
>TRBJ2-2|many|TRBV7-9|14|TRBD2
TGTGCCATCTTGAGCGGGGAAAACACCGGGGAGCTGTTTTTT
CAILSGENTGELFF
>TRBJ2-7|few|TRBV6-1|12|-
TGTGCCAGCAGTGAAGGGTACTACGAGCAGTACTTC
CASSEGYYEQYF
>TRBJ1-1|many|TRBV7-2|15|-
TGTGCCAGCAGCTTAAGGGTCGGATTAAACACTGAAGCTTTCTTT
CASSLRVGLNTEAFF
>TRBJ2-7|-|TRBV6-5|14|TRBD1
TGTGCCGGCAGCCCTGACAGGGTCTCCTACGAGCAGTACTTC
CAGSPDRVSYEQYF
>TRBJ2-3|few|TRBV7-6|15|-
TGTGCCAGCAGCTCCGGGACCCTCAGCACAGATACGCAGTATTTT
CASSSGTLSTDTQYF
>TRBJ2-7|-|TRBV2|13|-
TGTGCTGTAGATGAGGCGATCACCTACGAGCAGTACTTC
CAVDEAITYEQYF
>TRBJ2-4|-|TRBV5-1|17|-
TGCGCCAGCAGCCCCGGAGGACAGACACTAGCCAAAAACATTCAGTACTTC
CASSPGGQTLAKNIQYF
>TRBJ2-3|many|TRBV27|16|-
TGTGCCAGCACCGCTCGCAGAGGGCGCGGCACAGATACGCAGTATTTT
CASTARRGRGTDTQYF
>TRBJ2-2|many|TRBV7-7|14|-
TGTGCCAGCAGCTTAGCTACGACCACCGGGGAGCTGTTTTTT
CASSLATTTGELFF
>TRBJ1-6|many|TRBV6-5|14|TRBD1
TGTGCCAGCAGACCCAGGGGACAGAATTCACCCCTCCACTTT
CASRPRGQNSPLHF
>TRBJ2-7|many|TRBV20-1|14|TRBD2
TGCAGTGCTCTCACCTTAGGGGAGGGCGACGAGCAGTACTTC
CSALTLGEGDEQYF
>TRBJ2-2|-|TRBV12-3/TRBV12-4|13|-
TGTGCCAGCAGTCGCGAGGGAAGCGGGGAGCTGTTTTTT
CASSREGSGELFF
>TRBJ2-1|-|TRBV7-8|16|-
TGTGCCAGCAGCTCCCCAGGACGGGAGAACTACAATGAGCAGTTCTTC
CASSSPGRENYNEQFF
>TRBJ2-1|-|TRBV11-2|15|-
TGTGCCAGCAGCTTAGTAGTAGCGGCCTACAATGAGCAGTTCTTC
CASSLVVAAYNEQFF
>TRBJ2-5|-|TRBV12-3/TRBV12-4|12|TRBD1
TGTGCCACGGGACAGGGACAAGAGACCCAGTACTTC
CATGQGQETQYF
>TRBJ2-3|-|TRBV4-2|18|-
TGTGCCAGCAGCCAAGAACTGGCGGGGAGGCCTAGAGGAGATACGCAGTATTTT
CASSQELAGRPRGDTQYF
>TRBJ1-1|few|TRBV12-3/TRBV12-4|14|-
TGTGCCAGCAGTCCGAGCAGGGATTACACTGAAGCTTTCTTT
CASSPSRDYTEAFF
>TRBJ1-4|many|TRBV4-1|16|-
TGCGCCAGCAGCCAAGAACCGGGGGAAACTAATGAAAAACTGTTTTTT
CASSQEPGETNEKLFF
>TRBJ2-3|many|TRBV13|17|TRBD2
TGTGCCAGCGGGTTAGCGGGGGGCCTTACTCGCACAGATACGCAGTATTTT
CASGLAGGLTRTDTQYF
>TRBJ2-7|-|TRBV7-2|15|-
TGTGCCAGCAGCTTAGCGACGGCGGCGGCCTACGAGCAGTACTTC
CASSLATAAAYEQYF
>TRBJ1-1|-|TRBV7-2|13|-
TGTGCCAGCAGCCGGACGGTGGGTACTGAAGCTTTCTTT
CASSRTVGTEAFF
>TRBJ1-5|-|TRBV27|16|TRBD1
TGTGCCAGCAGTTTACAGGGGGCGCTTGGCAATCAGCCCCAGCATTTT
CASSLQGALGNQPQHF
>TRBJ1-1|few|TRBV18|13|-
TGTGCCAGCTCACCACAGGAGAACACTGAAGCTTTCTTT
CASSPQENTEAFF
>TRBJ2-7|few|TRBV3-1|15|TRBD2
TGTGCCAGCAGCCAAGGTAGACTAGCCATCTACGAGCAGTACTTC
CASSQGRLAIYEQYF